This T cell receptor beta chain was identified during a study of blood T cell repertoires in COVID-19. Study background: Samples came from the United States, Italy and Spain, spanning acute and convalescent COVID-19.

In the original analysis: From reference gene primer amplification, estimates of nucleated cell counts were derived. Produced via immunoSEQ multiplex PCR; TCRdb's table is partial and in-frame only. V, J and clone size were drawn from that table, and D and trimming were deduced from the DNA. This repertoire shows under 95,000 clones, more than 75% found once; its top ten account for 4.5% to 6%. The sample taken for sequencing was peripheral blood. This clonotype was sampled from a woman of 80 years or more with acute or convalescent COVID-19.

The DNA for the CDR3 is TGTGCCAGTAGTATGCCAGGGCTGAATGAAAAACTGTTTTTT. Translating it yields CASSMPGLNEKLFF. This chain connects TRBV19 to TRBJ1-4; a possible D gene is TRBD1 (5 bases). Trimming took 3 bases from V and 5 from J, leaving 10 bases between them. Per germline, CDR1 LNHDA and CDR2 SQIVND (reference sequence). This CDR3 has 14 amino acids.